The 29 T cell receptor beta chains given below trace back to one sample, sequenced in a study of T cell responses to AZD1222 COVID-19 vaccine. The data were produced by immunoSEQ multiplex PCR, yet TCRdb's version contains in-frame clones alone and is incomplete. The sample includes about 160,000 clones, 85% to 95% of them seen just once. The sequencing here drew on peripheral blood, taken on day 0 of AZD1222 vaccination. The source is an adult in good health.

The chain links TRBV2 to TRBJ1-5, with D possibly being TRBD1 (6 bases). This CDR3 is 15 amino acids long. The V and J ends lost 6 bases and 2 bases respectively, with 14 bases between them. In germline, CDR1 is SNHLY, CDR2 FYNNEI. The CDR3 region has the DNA TGTGCCAGCAGCGTGGATTACAGGGGCAATCAGCCCCAGCATTTT. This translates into CASSVDYRGNQPQHF.

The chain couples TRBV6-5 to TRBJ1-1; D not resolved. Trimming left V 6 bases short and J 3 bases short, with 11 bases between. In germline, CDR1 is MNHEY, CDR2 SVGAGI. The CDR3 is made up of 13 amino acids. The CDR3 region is CASSPIWDTEAFF. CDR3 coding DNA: TGTGCCAGCAGCCCCATTTGGGACACTGAAGCTTTCTTT.

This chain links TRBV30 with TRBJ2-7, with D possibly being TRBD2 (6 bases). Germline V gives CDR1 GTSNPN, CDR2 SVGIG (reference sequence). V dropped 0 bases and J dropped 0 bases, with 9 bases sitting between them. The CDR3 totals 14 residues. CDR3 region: CAWSVVGGSYEQYF. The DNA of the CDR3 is TGTGCCTGGAGTGTAGTGGGAGGCTCCTACGAGCAGTACTTC.

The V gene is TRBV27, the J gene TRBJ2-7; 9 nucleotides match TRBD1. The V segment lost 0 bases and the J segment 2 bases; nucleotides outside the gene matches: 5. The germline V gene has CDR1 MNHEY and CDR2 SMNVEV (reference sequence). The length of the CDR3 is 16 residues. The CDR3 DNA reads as TGTGCCAGCAGTTTATCCGGACAGGGGTATACCTACGAGCAGTACTTC. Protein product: CASSLSGQGYTYEQYF.

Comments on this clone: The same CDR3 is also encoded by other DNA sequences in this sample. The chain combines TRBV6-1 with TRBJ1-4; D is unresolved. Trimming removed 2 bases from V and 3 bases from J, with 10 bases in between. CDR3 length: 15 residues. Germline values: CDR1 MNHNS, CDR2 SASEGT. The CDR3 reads CASSERWAPNEKLFF. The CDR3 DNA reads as TGTGCCAGCAGTGAACGATGGGCTCCTAATGAAAAACTGTTTTTT.

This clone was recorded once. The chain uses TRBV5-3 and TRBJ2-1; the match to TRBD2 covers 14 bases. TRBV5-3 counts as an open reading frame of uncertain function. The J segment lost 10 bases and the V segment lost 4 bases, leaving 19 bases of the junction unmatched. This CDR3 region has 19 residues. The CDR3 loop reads CARSAPGLAGEANFGEQFF. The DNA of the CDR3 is TGTGCCAGAAGCGCACCGGGACTAGCGGGAGAGGCTAATTTTGGGGAGCAGTTCTTC.

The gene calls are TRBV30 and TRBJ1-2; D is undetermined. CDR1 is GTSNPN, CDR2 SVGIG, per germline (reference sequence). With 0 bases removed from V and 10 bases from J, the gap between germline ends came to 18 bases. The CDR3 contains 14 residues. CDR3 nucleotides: TGTGCCTGGAGTGTATGGACTCACGGGGAAGACTACACCTTC. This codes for CAWSVWTHGEDYTF.

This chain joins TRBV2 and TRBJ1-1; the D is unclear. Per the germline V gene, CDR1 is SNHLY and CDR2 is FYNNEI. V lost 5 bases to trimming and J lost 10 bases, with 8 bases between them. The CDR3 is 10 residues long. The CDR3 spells CASSLFGAFF. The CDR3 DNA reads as TGTGCCAGCAGTCTCTTTGGAGCTTTCTTT.

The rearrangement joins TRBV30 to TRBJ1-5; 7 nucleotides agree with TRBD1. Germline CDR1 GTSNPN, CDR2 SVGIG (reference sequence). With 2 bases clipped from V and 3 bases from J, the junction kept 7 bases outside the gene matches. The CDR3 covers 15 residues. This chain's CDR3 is CAWSNRGPNNQPQHF. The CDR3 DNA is TGTGCCTGGAGTAACAGGGGACCAAACAATCAGCCCCAGCATTTT. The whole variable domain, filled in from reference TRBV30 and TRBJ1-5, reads SQTIHQWPATLVQPVGSPLSLECTVEGTSNPNLYWYRQAAGRGLQLLFYSVGIGQISSEVPQNLSASRPQDRQFILSSKKLLLSDSGFYLCAWSNRGPNNQPQHFGDGTRLSIL.

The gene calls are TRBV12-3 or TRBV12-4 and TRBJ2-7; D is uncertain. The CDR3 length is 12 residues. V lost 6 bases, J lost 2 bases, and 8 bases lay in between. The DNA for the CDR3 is TGTGCCAGCAGCCCGTCCCCCTACGAGCAGTACTTC. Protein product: CASSPSPYEQYF.

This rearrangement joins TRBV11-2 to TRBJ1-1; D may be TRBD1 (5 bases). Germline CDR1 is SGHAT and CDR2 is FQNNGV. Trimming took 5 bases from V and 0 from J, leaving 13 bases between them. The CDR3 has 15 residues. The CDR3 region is CASSLQGLLNTEAFF. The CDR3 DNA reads TGTGCCAGCAGCCTCCAGGGACTACTGAACACTGAAGCTTTCTTT.

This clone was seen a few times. The CDR3 reads CASSQGRREGPHNEQFF. CDR3 sequence (DNA): TGTGCCAGCAGCCAAGGTCGGCGGGAGGGTCCCCACAATGAGCAGTTCTTC. The chain is built from TRBV3-1 (or the pseudogene TRBV3-2) and TRBJ2-1, with 9 bases fitting TRBD2. The CDR3 extends over 17 amino acids. The V segment lost 1 base and the J segment 5 bases; nucleotides outside the gene matches: 9. CDR1 is LGHDT and CDR2 is YNNKEL in the germline V gene (reference sequence).

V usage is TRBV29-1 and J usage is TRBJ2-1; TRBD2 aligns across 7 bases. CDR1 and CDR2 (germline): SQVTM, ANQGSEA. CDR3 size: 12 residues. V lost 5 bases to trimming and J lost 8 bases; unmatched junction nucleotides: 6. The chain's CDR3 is CSVRRGSDEQFF. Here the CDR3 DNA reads TGCAGCGTTCGGCGGGGGAGCGATGAGCAGTTCTTC.

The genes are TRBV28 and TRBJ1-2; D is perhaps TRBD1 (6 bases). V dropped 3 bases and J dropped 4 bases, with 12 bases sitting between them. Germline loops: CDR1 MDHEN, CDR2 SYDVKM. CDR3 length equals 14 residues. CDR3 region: CASSLLGGPYGYTF. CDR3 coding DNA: TGTGCCAGCAGTTTGCTCGGGGGGCCCTATGGCTACACCTTC.

In DNA, the CDR3 is TGCGCCAGCAGCCAAGCGGGGGAACCCAATCAGCCCCAGCATTTT. Encoded protein: CASSQAGEPNQPQHF. The J gene is TRBJ1-5, the V gene TRBV4-3; D is possibly TRBD1 (5 bases). This CDR3 spans 15 amino acids. The V end was cut by 1 base, the J end by 3 bases, with 10 bases between. Germline lookup yields CDR1 LGHNA and CDR2 YSLEER.

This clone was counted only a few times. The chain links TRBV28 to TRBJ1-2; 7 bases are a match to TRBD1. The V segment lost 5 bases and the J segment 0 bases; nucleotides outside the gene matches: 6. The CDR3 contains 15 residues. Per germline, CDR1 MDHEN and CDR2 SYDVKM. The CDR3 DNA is TGTGCCAGCAGTACCACAGGGGACGCTAACTATGGCTACACCTTC. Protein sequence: CASSTTGDANYGYTF.

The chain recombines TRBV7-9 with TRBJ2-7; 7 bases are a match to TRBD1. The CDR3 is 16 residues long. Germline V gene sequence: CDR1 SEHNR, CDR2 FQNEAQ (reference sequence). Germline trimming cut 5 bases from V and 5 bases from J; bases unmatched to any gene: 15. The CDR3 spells CASSSRVDRITDEQYF. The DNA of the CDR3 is TGTGCCAGCAGCAGTAGGGTGGACAGGATAACGGACGAGCAGTACTTC.

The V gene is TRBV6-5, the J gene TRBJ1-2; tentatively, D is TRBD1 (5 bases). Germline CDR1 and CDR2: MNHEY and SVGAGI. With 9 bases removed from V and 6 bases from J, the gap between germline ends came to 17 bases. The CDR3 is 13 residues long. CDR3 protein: CASPGLSVHGYTF. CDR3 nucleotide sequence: TGTGCCAGTCCGGGACTCTCGGTACATGGCTACACCTTC.

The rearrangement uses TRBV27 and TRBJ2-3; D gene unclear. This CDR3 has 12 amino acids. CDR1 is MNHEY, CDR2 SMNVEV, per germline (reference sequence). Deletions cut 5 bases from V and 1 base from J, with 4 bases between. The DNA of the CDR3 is TGTGCCAGCAGTCCCCGCACAGATACGCAGTATTTT. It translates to CASSPRTDTQYF.

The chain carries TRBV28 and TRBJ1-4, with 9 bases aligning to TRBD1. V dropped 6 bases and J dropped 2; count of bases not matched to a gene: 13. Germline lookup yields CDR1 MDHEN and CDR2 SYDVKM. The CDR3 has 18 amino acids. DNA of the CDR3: TGTGCCAGCAGCGGTACCGGGACAGGGTTGAGGACTAATGAAAAACTGTTTTTT. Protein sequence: CASSGTGTGLRTNEKLFF.

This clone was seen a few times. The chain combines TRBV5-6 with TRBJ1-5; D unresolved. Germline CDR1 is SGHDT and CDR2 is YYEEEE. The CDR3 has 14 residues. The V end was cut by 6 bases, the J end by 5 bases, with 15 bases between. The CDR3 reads CASTPRSNYQPQHF. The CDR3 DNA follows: TGTGCCAGCACCCCCCGTTCGAACTATCAGCCCCAGCATTTT.

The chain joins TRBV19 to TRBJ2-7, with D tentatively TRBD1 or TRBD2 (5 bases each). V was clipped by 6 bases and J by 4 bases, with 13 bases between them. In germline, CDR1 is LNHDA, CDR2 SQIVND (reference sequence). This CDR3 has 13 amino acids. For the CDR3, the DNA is TGTGCCAGTAGCAGCAGGGACCGTTACGAGCAGTACTTC. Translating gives CASSSRDRYEQYF.

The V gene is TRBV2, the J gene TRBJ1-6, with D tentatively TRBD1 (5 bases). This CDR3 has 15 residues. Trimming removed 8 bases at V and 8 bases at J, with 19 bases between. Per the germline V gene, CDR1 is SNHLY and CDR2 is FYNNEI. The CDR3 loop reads CASRLEGRFYSPLHF. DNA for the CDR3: TGTGCCAGCCGCCTTGAGGGACGGTTTTATTCACCCCTCCACTTT.

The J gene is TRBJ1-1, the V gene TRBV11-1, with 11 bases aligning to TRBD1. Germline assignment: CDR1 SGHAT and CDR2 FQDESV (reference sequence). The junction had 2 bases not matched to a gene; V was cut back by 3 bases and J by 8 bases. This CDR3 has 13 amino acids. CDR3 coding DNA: TGTGCCAGCAGCTTCGGGACAGGGGGAGAAGCTTTCTTT. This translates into CASSFGTGGEAFF.

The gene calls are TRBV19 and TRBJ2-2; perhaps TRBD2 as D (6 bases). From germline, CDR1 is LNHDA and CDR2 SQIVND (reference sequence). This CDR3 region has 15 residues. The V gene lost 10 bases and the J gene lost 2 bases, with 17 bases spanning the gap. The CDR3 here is CATKRGTFNTGELFF. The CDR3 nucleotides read TGTGCCACTAAGCGAGGGACTTTCAACACCGGGGAGCTGTTTTTT. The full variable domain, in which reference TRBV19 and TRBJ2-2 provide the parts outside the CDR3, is DGGITQSPKYLFRKEGQNVTLSCEQNLNHDAMYWYRQDPGQGLRLIYYSQIVNDFQKGDIAEGYSVSREKKESFPLTVTSAQKNPTAFYLCATKRGTFNTGELFFGEGSRLTVL.

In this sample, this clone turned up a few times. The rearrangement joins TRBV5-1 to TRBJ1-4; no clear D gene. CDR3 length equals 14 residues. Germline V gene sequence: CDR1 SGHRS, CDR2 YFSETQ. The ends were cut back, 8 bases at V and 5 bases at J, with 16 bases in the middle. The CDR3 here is CASRLSSGNEKLFF. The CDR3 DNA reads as TGCGCCAGTCGCTTAAGCTCGGGGAATGAAAAACTGTTTTTT.

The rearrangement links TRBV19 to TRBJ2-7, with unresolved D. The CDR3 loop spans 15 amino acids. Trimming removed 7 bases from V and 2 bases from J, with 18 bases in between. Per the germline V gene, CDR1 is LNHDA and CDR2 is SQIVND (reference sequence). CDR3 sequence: CASTEAAAGTYEQYF. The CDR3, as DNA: TGTGCCAGTACCGAGGCGGCGGCAGGAACCTACGAGCAGTACTTC.

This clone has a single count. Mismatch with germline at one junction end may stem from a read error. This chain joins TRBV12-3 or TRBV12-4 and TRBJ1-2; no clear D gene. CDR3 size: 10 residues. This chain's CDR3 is CASSLGGTFF. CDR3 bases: TGTGCCAGCAGTTTAGGGGGTACATTCTTC.

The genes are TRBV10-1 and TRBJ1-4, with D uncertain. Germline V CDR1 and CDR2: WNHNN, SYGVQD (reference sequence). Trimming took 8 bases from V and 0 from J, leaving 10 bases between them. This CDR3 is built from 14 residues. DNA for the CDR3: TGCGCCAGCCGTAAGGGAGCAACTAATGAAAAACTGTTTTTT. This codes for CASRKGATNEKLFF.